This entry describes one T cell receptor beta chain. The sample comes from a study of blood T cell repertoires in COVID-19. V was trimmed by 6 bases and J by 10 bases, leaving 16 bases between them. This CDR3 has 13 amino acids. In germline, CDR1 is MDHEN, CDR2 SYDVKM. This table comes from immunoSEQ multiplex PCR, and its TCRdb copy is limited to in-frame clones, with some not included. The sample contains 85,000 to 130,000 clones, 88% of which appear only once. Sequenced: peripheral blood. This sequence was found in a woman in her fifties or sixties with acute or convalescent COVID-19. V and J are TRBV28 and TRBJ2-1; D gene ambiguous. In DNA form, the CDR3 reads TGTGCCAGCAGCCTCATCAGGCCCAGGGAGCAGTTCTTC. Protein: CASSLIRPREQFF.